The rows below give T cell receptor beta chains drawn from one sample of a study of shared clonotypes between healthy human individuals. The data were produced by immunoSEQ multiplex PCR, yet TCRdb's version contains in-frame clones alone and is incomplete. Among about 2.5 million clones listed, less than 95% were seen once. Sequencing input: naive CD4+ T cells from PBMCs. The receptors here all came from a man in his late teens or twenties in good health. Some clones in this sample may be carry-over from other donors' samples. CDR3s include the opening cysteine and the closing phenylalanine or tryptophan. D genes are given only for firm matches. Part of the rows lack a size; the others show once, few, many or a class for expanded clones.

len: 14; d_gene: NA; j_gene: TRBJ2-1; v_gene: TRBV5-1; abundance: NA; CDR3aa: CASSLDSSYNEQFF; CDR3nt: TGCGCCAGCAGCTTAGACTCATCCTACAATGAGCAGTTCTTC
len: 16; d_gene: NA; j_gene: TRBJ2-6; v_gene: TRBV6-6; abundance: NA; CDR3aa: CASSYSFGAGANVLTF; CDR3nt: TGTGCCAGCAGTTACTCGTTCGGAGCCGGGGCCAACGTCCTGACTTTC
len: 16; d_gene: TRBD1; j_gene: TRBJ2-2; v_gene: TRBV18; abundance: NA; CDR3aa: CASSPEGQGGTGELFF; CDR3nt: TGTGCCAGCTCACCCGAGGGACAGGGTGGCACCGGGGAGCTGTTTTTT
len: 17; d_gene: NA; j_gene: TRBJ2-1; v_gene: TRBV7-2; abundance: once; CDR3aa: CASSLVAGTLWVNQQFF; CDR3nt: TGTGCCAGCAGCTTAGTGGCTGGAACCCTGTGGGTCAATCAGCAGTTCTTC
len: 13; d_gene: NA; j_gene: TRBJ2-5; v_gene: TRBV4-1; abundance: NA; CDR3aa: CASSQAIQETQYF; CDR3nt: TGCGCCAGCAGCCAAGCCATCCAAGAGACCCAGTACTTC
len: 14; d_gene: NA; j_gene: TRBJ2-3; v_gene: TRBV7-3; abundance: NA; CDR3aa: CASSLEVSTDTQYF; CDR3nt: TGTGCCAGCAGCTTAGAGGTCAGCACAGATACGCAGTATTTT
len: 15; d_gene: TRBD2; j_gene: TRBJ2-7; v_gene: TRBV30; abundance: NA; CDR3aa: CASNRGAGGPTEQYF; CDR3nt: TGTGCCTCAAACCGGGGGGCGGGAGGGCCGACCGAGCAGTACTTC
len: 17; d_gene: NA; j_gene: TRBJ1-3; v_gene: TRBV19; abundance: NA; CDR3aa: CASSLDARGVPGNTIYF; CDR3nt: TGTGCCAGTTCGCTCGACGCCAGGGGAGTCCCTGGAAACACCATATATTTT
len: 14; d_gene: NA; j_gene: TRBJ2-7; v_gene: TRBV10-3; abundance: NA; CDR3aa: CAISRAGSSYEQYF; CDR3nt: TGTGCCATCAGTCGAGCCGGGTCCTCCTACGAGCAGTACTTC
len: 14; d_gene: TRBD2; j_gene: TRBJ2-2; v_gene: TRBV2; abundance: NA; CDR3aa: CASRGLAGGGELFF; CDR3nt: TGTGCCAGCAGAGGACTAGCGGGGGGAGGGGAGCTGTTTTTT
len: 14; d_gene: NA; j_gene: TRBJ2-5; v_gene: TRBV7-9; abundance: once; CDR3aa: CASSFRETQETQYF; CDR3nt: TGTGCCAGCAGTTTCCGGGAGACCCAAGAGACCCAGTACTTC
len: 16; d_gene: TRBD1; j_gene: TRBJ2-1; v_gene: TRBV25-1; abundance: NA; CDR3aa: CASSEDTGVLAHEQFF; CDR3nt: TGTGCCAGCAGTGAAGACACAGGGGTTTTGGCTCATGAGCAGTTCTTC
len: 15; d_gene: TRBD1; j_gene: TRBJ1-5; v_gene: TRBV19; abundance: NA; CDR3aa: CASSAGTDSNQPQHF; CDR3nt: TGTGCCAGTAGTGCCGGGACAGATAGCAATCAGCCCCAGCATTTT
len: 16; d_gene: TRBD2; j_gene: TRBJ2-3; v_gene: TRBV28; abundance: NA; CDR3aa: CASSTGLARSTDTQYF; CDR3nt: TGTGCCAGCAGTACTGGACTAGCTCGCAGCACAGATACGCAGTATTTT
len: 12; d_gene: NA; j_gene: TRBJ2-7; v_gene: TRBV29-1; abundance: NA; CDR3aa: CSVSRDSYEQYF; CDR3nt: TGCAGCGTCAGCAGGGACTCCTACGAGCAGTACTTC
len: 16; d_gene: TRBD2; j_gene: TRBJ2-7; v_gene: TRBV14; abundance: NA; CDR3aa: CASSPPGLAGWYEQYF; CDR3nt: TGTGCCAGCAGCCCACCGGGACTAGCGGGATGGTACGAGCAGTACTTC
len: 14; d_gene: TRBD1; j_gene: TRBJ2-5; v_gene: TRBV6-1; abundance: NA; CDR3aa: CASSLQGTQETQYF; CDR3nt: TGTGCCAGCAGTCTACAGGGGACCCAAGAGACCCAGTACTTC
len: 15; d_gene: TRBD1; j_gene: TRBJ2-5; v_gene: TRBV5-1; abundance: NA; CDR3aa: CASSLGTGLQETQYF; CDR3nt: TGCGCCAGCAGCTTGGGGACAGGGCTTCAAGAGACCCAGTACTTC
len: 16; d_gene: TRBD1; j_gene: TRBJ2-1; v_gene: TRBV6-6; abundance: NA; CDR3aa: CASSQTGEISYNEQFF; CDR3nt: TGTGCCAGCAGTCAGACAGGGGAAATATCCTACAATGAGCAGTTCTTC
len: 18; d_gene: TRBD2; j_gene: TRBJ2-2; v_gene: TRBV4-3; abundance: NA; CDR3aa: CASSQEFGGRGNTGELFF; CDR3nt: TGCGCCAGCAGCCAAGAATTCGGCGGGAGGGGAAACACCGGGGAGCTGTTTTTT
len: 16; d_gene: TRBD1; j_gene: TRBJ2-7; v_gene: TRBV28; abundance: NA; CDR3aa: CASSPAGTGVSYEQYF; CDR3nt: TGTGCCAGCAGTCCGGCCGGGACAGGGGTTTCCTACGAGCAGTACTTC
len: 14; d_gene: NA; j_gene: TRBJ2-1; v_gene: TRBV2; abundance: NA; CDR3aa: CASTEGSYYNEQFF; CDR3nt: TGTGCCAGCACCGAGGGGAGTTACTACAATGAGCAGTTCTTC
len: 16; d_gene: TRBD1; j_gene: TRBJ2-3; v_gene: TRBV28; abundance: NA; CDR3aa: CASRTMKGADTDTQYF; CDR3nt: TGTGCCAGCAGAACGATGAAGGGGGCCGACACAGATACGCAGTATTTT
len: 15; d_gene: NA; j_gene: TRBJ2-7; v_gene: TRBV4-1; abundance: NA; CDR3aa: CASSQVVGVSYEQYF; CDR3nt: TGCGCCAGCAGCCAAGTCGTGGGGGTCTCCTACGAGCAGTACTTC
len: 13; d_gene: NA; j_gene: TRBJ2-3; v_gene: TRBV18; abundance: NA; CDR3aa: CASSPGQTDTQYF; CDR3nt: TGTGCCAGCTCACCGGGACAAACAGATACGCAGTATTTT
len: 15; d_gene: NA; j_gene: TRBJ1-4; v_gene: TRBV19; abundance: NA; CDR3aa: CASRRGQGPNEKLFF; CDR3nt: TGTGCCAGTAGACGCGGTCAGGGCCCTAATGAAAAACTGTTTTTT
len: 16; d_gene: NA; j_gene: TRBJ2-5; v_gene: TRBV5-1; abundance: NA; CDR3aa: CASSGEGGAEWETQYF; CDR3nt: TGCGCCAGCAGCGGGGAAGGAGGGGCGGAATGGGAGACCCAGTACTTC
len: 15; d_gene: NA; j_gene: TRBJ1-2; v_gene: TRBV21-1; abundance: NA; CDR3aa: CASSKRYSSGYGYTF; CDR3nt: TGTGCCAGCAGCAAAAGGTATAGTTCTGGCTATGGCTACACCTTC
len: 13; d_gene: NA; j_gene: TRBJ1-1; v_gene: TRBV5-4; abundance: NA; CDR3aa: CASSLVRDTEAFF; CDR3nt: TGTGCCAGCAGCTTGGTAAGGGACACTGAAGCTTTCTTT
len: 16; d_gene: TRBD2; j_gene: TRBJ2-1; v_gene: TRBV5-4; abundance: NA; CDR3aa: CASSPHQREGLGEQFF; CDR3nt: TGTGCCAGCAGCCCCCACCAGCGGGAGGGCCTCGGTGAGCAGTTCTTC
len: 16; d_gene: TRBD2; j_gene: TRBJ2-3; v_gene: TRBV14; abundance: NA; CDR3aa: CASSPANGRAGDTQYF; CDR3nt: TGTGCCAGCAGCCCCGCTAACGGGAGGGCCGGGGATACGCAGTATTTT
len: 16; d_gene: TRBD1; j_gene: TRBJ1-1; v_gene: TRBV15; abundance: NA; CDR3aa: CATSRGTGATETEAFF; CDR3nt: TGTGCCACCAGCAGAGGGACAGGCGCCACAGAGACTGAAGCTTTCTTT
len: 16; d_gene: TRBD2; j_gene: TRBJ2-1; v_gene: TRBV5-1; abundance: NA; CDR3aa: CASNDPSGSSYNEQFF; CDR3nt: TGCGCCAGCAACGATCCAAGCGGGAGCTCCTACAATGAGCAGTTCTTC
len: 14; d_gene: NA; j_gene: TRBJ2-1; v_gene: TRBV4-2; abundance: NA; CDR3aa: CASSQDGNLGEQFF; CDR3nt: TGTGCCAGCAGCCAAGATGGTAACTTGGGTGAGCAGTTCTTC
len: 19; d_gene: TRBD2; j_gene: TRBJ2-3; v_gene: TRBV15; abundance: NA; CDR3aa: CATSRQTSGRGLATDTQYF; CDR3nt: TGTGCCACCAGCAGGCAAACTAGCGGGAGGGGTCTGGCCACAGATACGCAGTATTTT
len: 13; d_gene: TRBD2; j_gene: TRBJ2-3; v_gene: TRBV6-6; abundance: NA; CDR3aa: CASSYETSGRKYF; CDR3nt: TGTGCCAGCAGTTACGAGACTAGCGGGAGGAAGTATTTT
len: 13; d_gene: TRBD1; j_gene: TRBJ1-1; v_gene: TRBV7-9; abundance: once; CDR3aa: CASSRQGGTEAFF; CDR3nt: TGTGCCAGCAGCCGACAGGGAGGGACTGAAGCTTTCTTT
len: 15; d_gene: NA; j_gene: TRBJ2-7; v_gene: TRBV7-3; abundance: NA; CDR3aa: CARNQETGHNYEQYF; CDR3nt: TGTGCCAGGAATCAAGAAACGGGACACAACTACGAGCAGTACTTC
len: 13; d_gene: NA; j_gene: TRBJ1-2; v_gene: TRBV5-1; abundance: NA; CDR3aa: CASTPDGDYGYTF; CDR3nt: TGCGCCAGCACTCCGGACGGAGACTATGGCTACACCTTC
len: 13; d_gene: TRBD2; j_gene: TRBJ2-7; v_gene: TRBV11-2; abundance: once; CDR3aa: CASRAAGGGEQYF; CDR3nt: TGTGCCAGCAGGGCAGCGGGAGGAGGTGAGCAGTACTTC
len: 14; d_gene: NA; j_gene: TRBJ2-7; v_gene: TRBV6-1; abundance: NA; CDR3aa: CASSGTTYPYEQYF; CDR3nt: TGTGCCAGCAGTGGGACGACATACCCCTACGAGCAGTACTTC
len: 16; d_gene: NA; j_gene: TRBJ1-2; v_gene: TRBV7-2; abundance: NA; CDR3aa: CASSPPQGRSPYGYTF; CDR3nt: TGTGCCAGCAGTCCCCCGCAGGGACGGAGCCCCTATGGCTACACCTTC
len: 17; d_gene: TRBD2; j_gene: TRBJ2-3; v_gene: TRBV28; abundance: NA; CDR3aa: CAISPWTSGRIADTQYF; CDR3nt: TGTGCCATCTCCCCCTGGACTAGCGGGAGAATCGCAGATACGCAGTATTTT
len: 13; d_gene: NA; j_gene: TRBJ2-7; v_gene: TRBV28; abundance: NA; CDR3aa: CASRQRALYEQYF; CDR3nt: TGTGCCAGCCGACAGCGGGCGCTTTACGAGCAGTACTTC
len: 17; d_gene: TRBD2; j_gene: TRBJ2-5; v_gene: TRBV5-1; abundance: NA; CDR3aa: CASSLGTSGRPSETQYF; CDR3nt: TGCGCCAGCAGCTTGGGGACTAGCGGGAGGCCGTCCGAGACCCAGTACTTC
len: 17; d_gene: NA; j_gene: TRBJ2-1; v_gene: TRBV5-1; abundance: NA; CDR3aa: CASSAAPTGRRGNEQFF; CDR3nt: TGCGCCAGCAGCGCCGCCCCGACAGGCCGGAGGGGCAATGAGCAGTTCTTC
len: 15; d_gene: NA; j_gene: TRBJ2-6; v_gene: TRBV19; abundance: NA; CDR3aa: CAAEGHFSGANVLTF; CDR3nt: TGTGCCGCCGAAGGGCATTTCTCTGGGGCCAACGTCCTGACTTTC